One sample yielded the 2 T cell receptor beta chains listed below, sequenced in a study of T cell responses to AZD1222 COVID-19 vaccine. The assay was immunoSEQ multiplex PCR, and TCRdb's table has in-frame clones only and misses some. The repertoire has some 130,000 clones, more than 75% of them found once; the top ten carry about 1.1%. Sample: peripheral blood, taken 28 days after the second AZD1222 dose. The receptors were gathered from an adult who received the AZD1222 COVID-19 vaccine.

The rearrangement uses TRBV2 and TRBJ1-5; TRBD1 is a possible D gene (6 bases). Per the germline V gene, CDR1 is SNHLY and CDR2 is FYNNEI. Deletions cut 8 bases from V and 5 bases from J, with 19 bases between. The length of the CDR3 is 15 residues. The CDR3 sequence is CASGGNPGVDQPQHF. The CDR3 coding sequence is TGTGCCAGCGGGGGCAACCCAGGGGTTGATCAGCCCCAGCATTTT. Drawing the rest from reference TRBV2 and TRBJ1-5, the complete variable domain is EPEVTQTPSHQVTQMGQEVILRCVPISNHLYFYWYRQILGQKVEFLVSFYNNEISEKSEIFDDQFSVERPDGSNFTLKIRSTKLEDSAMYFCASGGNPGVDQPQHFGDGTRLSIL.

This chain connects TRBV5-8 to TRBJ2-7, with 7 bases matching TRBD1. Germline assignment: CDR1 SGHTS and CDR2 YDEGEE. The CDR3 is made up of 12 amino acids. Trimming removed 7 bases from V and 3 bases from J; junction bases left unmatched: 4. The CDR3 protein is CASGRQGYEQYF. The CDR3 nucleotides read TGTGCCAGCGGCCGACAGGGCTACGAGCAGTACTTC. The entire variable domain, with the rest obtained from reference TRBV5-8 and TRBJ2-7, is as follows: EAGVTQSPTHLIKTRGQQATLRCSPISGHTSVYWYQQALGLGLQFLLWYDEGEERNRGNFPPRFSGRQFPNYSSELNVNALELEDSALYLCASGRQGYEQYFGPGTRLTVT.